The clone carrying this T cell receptor (beta chain) came up a few times. The antigen remains unidentified. The sample belongs to a study of response to subunit inactivated influenza vaccine. Notes on the study in general: Authors suggested each seasonal flu vaccination may recruit only limited numbers of new T cells.

MiXCR was run by TCRdb on the RT-PCR reads, yielding one entry per CDR3 protein. Of around 520,000 distinct CDR3 sequences listed, over 9.5% are singletons. The germline V and J ends were trimmed by 0 bases and 4 bases, with 21 bases remaining between them. The CDR3 spans 18 residues. CDR1 LNHDA and CDR2 SQIVND come from the germline V gene (reference sequence). The source was PBMCs from blood, collected on the day of vaccination. The clonotype comes from a man aged 50-59 years who received an inactivated influenza vaccine. The rearrangement uses TRBV19 and TRBJ1-1, with unresolved D. CDR3 loop: CASSIDQTSLAWRTEAFF. CDR3 DNA sequence: TGTGCCAGTAGTATAGATCAGACAAGCCTCGCCTGGCGCACTGAAGCTTTCTTT.